This is a list of T cell receptor beta chains from one sample in a study of blood T cell repertoires in COVID-19. The data were produced by immunoSEQ multiplex PCR, yet TCRdb's version contains in-frame clones alone and is incomplete. The sample comprises over 70,000 clones, about 76% of which are singletons, and over 25% rests with the top ten. The specimen was peripheral blood. These receptor sequences come from an elderly woman with active or convalescent COVID-19. The CDR3 runs from the conserved cysteine through the conserved F or W. D genes are given only for firm matches. For some rows the clone size is stated as once, few or many, or as a class when expanded; others skip it.

len: 14; d_gene: .; j_gene: TRBJ1-2; v_gene: TRBV20-1; abundance: .; CDR3nt: TGCAGTGCTAGTGACAGATATGGGGAGTATGGCTACACCTTC; CDR3aa: CSASDRYGEYGYTF
len: 15; d_gene: TRBD1; j_gene: TRBJ2-1; v_gene: TRBV4-1; abundance: .; CDR3nt: TGCGCCAGCAGCCAAGATTTAGCCAGGGGGACTGAGCAGTTCTTC; CDR3aa: CASSQDLARGTEQFF
len: 16; d_gene: TRBD2; j_gene: TRBJ2-3; v_gene: TRBV27; abundance: once; CDR3nt: TGTGCCAGCAGTAAAATTCCGGGACTAGCGAGGAATACGCAGTATTTT; CDR3aa: CASSKIPGLARNTQYF
len: 14; d_gene: .; j_gene: TRBJ1-4; v_gene: TRBV6-2/TRBV6-3; abundance: .; CDR3nt: TGTGCCAGCAGTTCCGGGATCCAAACGAGAAAACTGTTTTTT; CDR3aa: CASSSGIQTRKLFF
len: 13; d_gene: .; j_gene: TRBJ1-2; v_gene: TRBV7-8; abundance: .; CDR3nt: TGTGCCAGCACCAACCCGGGAAACTATGGCTACACCTTC; CDR3aa: CASTNPGNYGYTF
len: 14; d_gene: .; j_gene: TRBJ1-2; v_gene: TRBV5-4; abundance: .; CDR3nt: TGTGCCAGCAGAACGGAAAACGCGGGAGAAGGCTACACCTTC; CDR3aa: CASRTENAGEGYTF
len: 16; d_gene: .; j_gene: TRBJ2-5; v_gene: TRBV19; abundance: .; CDR3nt: TGTGCCAGTAGCCTTAGACCCCAGGGGTTACAAGAGACCCAGTACTTC; CDR3aa: CASSLRPQGLQETQYF
len: 16; d_gene: TRBD2; j_gene: TRBJ2-5; v_gene: TRBV19; abundance: .; CDR3nt: TGTGCCAGTAGTACTGGACTAGCGGGGGGGCAGGAGACCCAGTACTTC; CDR3aa: CASSTGLAGGQETQYF
len: 14; d_gene: .; j_gene: TRBJ2-5; v_gene: TRBV9; abundance: .; CDR3nt: TGTGCCAGCAGCCCCGAGGTGGCGGCGGAGACCCAGTACTTC; CDR3aa: CASSPEVAAETQYF
len: 13; d_gene: .; j_gene: TRBJ1-2; v_gene: TRBV12-3/TRBV12-4; abundance: few; CDR3nt: TGTGCCAGCAGTTCAGATCAATTCTATGGCTACACCTTC; CDR3aa: CASSSDQFYGYTF
len: 14; d_gene: .; j_gene: TRBJ1-2; v_gene: TRBV21-1; abundance: .; CDR3nt: TGTGCCAGCAGCAGAGGCAGAAGAAACTATGGCTACACCTTC; CDR3aa: CASSRGRRNYGYTF
len: 15; d_gene: .; j_gene: TRBJ2-5; v_gene: TRBV5-6; abundance: .; CDR3nt: TGTGCCAGCAGCCCCGTAGGAGCGCCGCAAGAGACCCAGTACTTC; CDR3aa: CASSPVGAPQETQYF
len: 19; d_gene: .; j_gene: TRBJ1-4; v_gene: TRBV9; abundance: .; CDR3nt: TGTGCCAGCAGCGCAGAACACAGGGAAAAGTTCAGTCCTAATGAAAAACTGTTTTTT; CDR3aa: CASSAEHREKFSPNEKLFF
len: 16; d_gene: TRBD2; j_gene: TRBJ2-1; v_gene: TRBV3-1/TRBV3-2; abundance: .; CDR3nt: TGTGCCAGCAGCCAAGATTCGAGCGGGGGGGCAAATGAGCAGTTCTTC; CDR3aa: CASSQDSSGGANEQFF
len: 16; d_gene: .; j_gene: TRBJ2-1; v_gene: TRBV4-1; abundance: .; CDR3nt: TGCGCCAGCAGCCAAGAGCGGGGTCAAGTCGACCATGAGCAGTTCTTC; CDR3aa: CASSQERGQVDHEQFF
len: 16; d_gene: TRBD2; j_gene: TRBJ2-5; v_gene: TRBV2; abundance: .; CDR3nt: TGTGCCAGCAGTGATCGGACTAGCGGGGGGCAAGAGACCCAGTACTTC; CDR3aa: CASSDRTSGGQETQYF
len: 13; d_gene: .; j_gene: TRBJ1-1; v_gene: TRBV2; abundance: .; CDR3nt: TGTGCCAGCAGTACTTTTACCGGGGCTGAAGCTTTCTTT; CDR3aa: CASSTFTGAEAFF
len: 16; d_gene: TRBD1; j_gene: TRBJ1-5; v_gene: TRBV6-2/TRBV6-3; abundance: .; CDR3nt: TGTGCCAGCAGTAAAACCCCGGGACAGGGATATCAGCCCCAGCATTTT; CDR3aa: CASSKTPGQGYQPQHF
len: 13; d_gene: .; j_gene: TRBJ1-2; v_gene: TRBV5-5; abundance: .; CDR3nt: TGTGCCAGCAGCTTGGACGGGGTCTATGGCTACACCTTC; CDR3aa: CASSLDGVYGYTF
len: 13; d_gene: .; j_gene: TRBJ2-5; v_gene: TRBV6-2/TRBV6-3; abundance: .; CDR3nt: TGTGCCAGCAGCCCCGTACGGGTTGAGACCCAGTACTTC; CDR3aa: CASSPVRVETQYF
len: 13; d_gene: .; j_gene: TRBJ2-7; v_gene: TRBV5-3; abundance: .; CDR3nt: TGTGCTAGAAGCCCCAGGAGGGATGCCGAGCAGTACTTC; CDR3aa: CARSPRRDAEQYF
len: 16; d_gene: .; j_gene: TRBJ2-6; v_gene: TRBV7-2; abundance: few; CDR3nt: TGTGCCAGCAGCAATCTATCTCCGGGGGGGGCCAACGTCCTGACTTTC; CDR3aa: CASSNLSPGGANVLTF
len: 15; d_gene: .; j_gene: TRBJ1-1; v_gene: TRBV19; abundance: .; CDR3nt: TGTGCCAGTAGTATGGTCAGTAGCATGAACACTGAAGCTTTCTTT; CDR3aa: CASSMVSSMNTEAFF
len: 13; d_gene: .; j_gene: TRBJ2-3; v_gene: TRBV7-3; abundance: few; CDR3nt: TGTGCCAGCAGCTTTTCCCCAGTAGATACGCAGTATTTT; CDR3aa: CASSFSPVDTQYF
len: 15; d_gene: TRBD1; j_gene: TRBJ2-2; v_gene: TRBV19; abundance: .; CDR3nt: TGTGCCAGTAGTATAGACAGGGGGCGCACCGGGGAGCTGTTTTTT; CDR3aa: CASSIDRGRTGELFF
len: 15; d_gene: TRBD1; j_gene: TRBJ1-2; v_gene: TRBV24-1; abundance: .; CDR3nt: TGTGCCACCAGTGACTCAGGGACAGGGGTTGGCGGCTACACCTTC; CDR3aa: CATSDSGTGVGGYTF
len: 12; d_gene: .; j_gene: TRBJ2-7; v_gene: TRBV19; abundance: .; CDR3nt: TGTGCCAGTAGTCATGGTAGCGGCGAGCAGTACTTC; CDR3aa: CASSHGSGEQYF
len: 13; d_gene: .; j_gene: TRBJ2-7; v_gene: TRBV29-1; abundance: medium-sized; CDR3nt: TGCAGCGTTGCCGCAGAAATGTCCTACGAGCAGTACTTC; CDR3aa: CSVAAEMSYEQYF
len: 16; d_gene: .; j_gene: TRBJ1-1; v_gene: TRBV27; abundance: .; CDR3nt: TGTGCCAGCAGTCCGTCAGGAGGGTGGGAATTCACTGAAGCTTTCTTT; CDR3aa: CASSPSGGWEFTEAFF
len: 11; d_gene: .; j_gene: TRBJ1-2; v_gene: TRBV7-2; abundance: .; CDR3nt: TGTGCCAGCAGCTCGGGGTATGGCTACACCTTC; CDR3aa: CASSSGYGYTF
len: 11; d_gene: .; j_gene: TRBJ2-7; v_gene: TRBV20-1; abundance: .; CDR3nt: TGCAGTGCTAGAGTGAGGGACGAGCAGTACTTC; CDR3aa: CSARVRDEQYF
len: 13; d_gene: .; j_gene: TRBJ1-1; v_gene: TRBV7-2; abundance: .; CDR3nt: TGTGCCAGCAGATCCGGGGGTAGGCCTGAAGCTTTCTTT; CDR3aa: CASRSGGRPEAFF
len: 13; d_gene: .; j_gene: TRBJ2-7; v_gene: TRBV2; abundance: .; CDR3nt: TGTGCCAGCAGTGACAGGGTGCCGGACGAGCAGTACTTC; CDR3aa: CASSDRVPDEQYF
len: 14; d_gene: TRBD1; j_gene: TRBJ2-7; v_gene: TRBV5-8; abundance: .; CDR3nt: TGTGCCAGCAGCCTGGGACAGGGGGCGGACGAGCAGTACTTC; CDR3aa: CASSLGQGADEQYF
len: 11; d_gene: .; j_gene: TRBJ1-4; v_gene: TRBV20-1; abundance: many; CDR3nt: TGCAGTGCACTGAGGAATGAAAAACTGTTTTTT; CDR3aa: CSALRNEKLFF
len: 14; d_gene: TRBD1; j_gene: TRBJ2-7; v_gene: TRBV19; abundance: .; CDR3nt: TGTGCCAGTCGCGGACAGGGGGCGAAGTACGAGCAGTACTTC; CDR3aa: CASRGQGAKYEQYF
len: 15; d_gene: TRBD1; j_gene: TRBJ1-6; v_gene: TRBV9; abundance: .; CDR3nt: TGTGCCAGCAGCCCTCTTTCAGGGGGTAATTCACCCCTCCACTTT; CDR3aa: CASSPLSGGNSPLHF